A single sample gave rise to the 26 T cell receptor beta chains below, sequenced in a study of T cells after yellow fever vaccination. Via MiXCR, TCRdb re-called the 5' RACE reads, giving one row per CDR3 protein. The sample has 300,000 or so distinct CDR3 sequences, roughly 8% seen once. The source was PBMCs, collected 35 to 50 days after the first yellow fever vaccination. The source of these receptors is a young man who received the YFV17D yellow fever vaccine.

This clonotype has more than one count but fewer than ten. The chain couples TRBV25-1 to TRBJ1-5; tentative D call: TRBD1 (5 bases). The CDR3 runs to 13 residues. V lost 4 bases and J 8 bases, leaving 12 bases between the germline ends. The germline V gene has CDR1 MGHDK and CDR2 SYGVNS. CDR3 nucleotides: TGTGCCAGCAGTGGGTCCTGGGGGGAGCCCCAGCATTTT. Its translation: CASSGSWGEPQHF.

The V call is TRBV19, the J call TRBJ2-3; TRBD1 matches 10 bases. CDR1 LNHDA and CDR2 SQIVND come from the germline V gene (reference sequence). V dropped 3 bases and J dropped 4; count of bases not matched to a gene: 7. The CDR3 length is 16 residues. CDR3 in amino acids: CASSIRDRGYSDTQYF. The CDR3 DNA sequence: TGTGCCAGTAGTATTAGGGACAGGGGATATTCAGATACGCAGTATTTT. The full variable domain, completed using reference TRBV19 and TRBJ2-3, is DGGITQSPKYLFRKEGQNVTLSCEQNLNHDAMYWYRQDPGQGLRLIYYSQIVNDFQKGDIAEGYSVSREKKESFPLTVTSAQKNPTAFYLCASSIRDRGYSDTQYFGPGTRLTVL.

The table lists this clonotype with a few counts. The rearrangement uses TRBV4-3 and TRBJ2-6, with D maybe TRBD1 (5 bases). The germline V gene encodes CDR1 LGHNA and CDR2 YSLEER. CDR3 size: 16 residues. The V end was cut by 0 bases, the J end by 4 bases, with 10 bases between. In DNA form, the CDR3 reads TGCGCCAGCAGCCAAGATCAAGGGGCAGGGGCCAACGTCCTGACTTTC. Its translation is CASSQDQGAGANVLTF.

This clonotype has at least ten counts. The CDR3 reads CASSLGLGHEKLFF. The CDR3 DNA reads as TGTGCCAGCAGCTTGGGATTGGGCCATGAAAAACTGTTTTTT. The V call is TRBV5-5, the J call TRBJ1-4; no reliable D call. The CDR3 runs 14 residues. In germline, CDR1 is SGHKS, CDR2 YYEKEE (reference sequence). V lost 0 bases and J lost 6, with 9 bases in between.

The sample holds a few counts of this clonotype. The V and J genes are TRBV11-2 and TRBJ1-2; 10 positions match TRBD1. CDR3 length: 17 amino acids. The V gene end was trimmed by 0 bases and the J gene end by 7 bases; junction bases not matched to a gene: 11. Germline V gives CDR1 SGHAT, CDR2 FQNNGV. The CDR3 is CASSLEGTGAHPGGYTF. Written as DNA, the CDR3 is TGTGCCAGCAGCTTAGAAGGGACAGGGGCGCACCCGGGTGGCTACACCTTC.

The sample holds a few counts of this clonotype. CDR3 loop: CASSKPIDTQYF. DNA of the CDR3: TGTGCCAGCTCGAAACCTATAGATACGCAGTATTTT. The chain carries TRBV5-6 and TRBJ2-3, with no clear D. Looked up from germline, CDR1 is SGHDT and CDR2 is YYEEEE. The CDR3 extends over 12 amino acids. Trimming pared 7 bases from V and 5 bases from J, leaving 11 bases between.

The rearrangement joins TRBV3-1 to TRBJ1-3, with D possibly matching TRBD1 (5 bases). CDR1 LGHDT and CDR2 YNNKEL come from the germline V gene (reference sequence). V lost 0 bases, J lost 4 bases, and 22 bases lay in between. The CDR3 extends over 19 amino acids. The CDR3, as DNA: TGTGCCAGCAGCCAAGATGTCATAATAAGGGGATCTTCGGGAAACACCATATATTTT. Translated: CASSQDVIIRGSSGNTIYF. The whole variable domain, remainder taken from reference TRBV3-1 and TRBJ1-3, is DTAVSQTPKYLVTQMGNDKSIKCEQNLGHDTMYWYKQDSKKFLKIMFSYNNKELIINETVPNRFSPKSPDKAHLNLHINSLELGDSAVYFCASSQDVIIRGSSGNTIYFGEGSWLTVV.

As regards this clonotype: Germline is not matched at one junction end, which may reflect a read error. The chain couples TRBV29-1 to TRBJ1-1; D is ambiguous. CDR1 is SQVTM, CDR2 ANQGSEA, per germline. The CDR3 sequence is 13 residues long. The CDR3 DNA reads as TGCAGCGGTGAACAGTTGGCGTACACTGAAGCTTTCTTT. This codes for CSGEQLAYTEAFF.

The table lists this clonotype with a few counts. This chain connects TRBV18 to TRBJ2-3; the D gene is possibly TRBD2 (6 bases). Trimming cost V 0 bases and J 1 base, with 11 bases left between them. The CDR3 spans 16 residues. Germline CDR1 KGHSH, CDR2 LQKENI. CDR3 DNA sequence: TGTGCCAGCTCACCACCCCGACTAGGACGCACAGATACGCAGTATTTT. This codes for CASSPPRLGRTDTQYF.

This clonotype was seen only a few times. The chain couples TRBV10-3 to TRBJ2-7, with 9 bases identical to TRBD1. The CDR3 consists of 14 residues. Germline V gives CDR1 ENHRY, CDR2 SYGVKD. V lost 3 bases, J lost 6 bases, and 6 bases stayed unmatched. The CDR3 loop is CAISETGQGREQYV. As DNA, the CDR3 is TGTGCCATCAGTGAAACGGGACAGGGCCGCGAGCAGTACGTC.

This clonotype was found many times. This sequence joins TRBV27 and TRBJ1-2, with TRBD1 matching 8 bases. The CDR3 runs 14 residues. The trim removed 6 bases at V and 6 bases at J, leaving 9 bases unmatched. In germline, CDR1 is MNHEY, CDR2 SMNVEV (reference sequence). The CDR3 sequence is CASRPRGPPHGYTF. CDR3 nucleotides: TGTGCCAGCAGACCCAGGGGGCCGCCACATGGCTACACCTTC.

Here the CDR3 reads CASTLRGLTGVHEKLFF. The CDR3 DNA follows: TGTGCCAGCACCCTAAGGGGTTTGACAGGGGTGCATGAAAAACTGTTTTTT. This chain joins TRBV7-2 and TRBJ1-4; 8 bases agree with TRBD1. The germline V gene encodes CDR1 SGHTA and CDR2 FQGNSA. With 7 bases clipped from V and 6 bases from J, the junction kept 16 bases outside the gene matches. This CDR3 is built from 17 residues.

This clonotype was seen more than once but under ten times. The chain uses TRBV6-2 or TRBV6-3 and TRBJ2-7; the D is unclear. The CDR3 sequence is 14 residues long. V was trimmed by 6 bases and J by 4 bases, leaving 16 bases between them. Germline-derived CDR1 and CDR2 are MNHEY and SVGEGT. The CDR3 reads CASSSFDFPYEQYF. For the CDR3, the DNA is TGTGCCAGCAGCTCCTTCGACTTTCCGTACGAGCAGTACTTC.

The chain has TRBV18 and TRBJ1-1, with D uncertain. The length of the CDR3 is 14 residues. The germline V gene encodes CDR1 KGHSH and CDR2 LQKENI. Trimming stripped 6 bases from V and 1 base from J, with 12 bases between. In DNA form, the CDR3 reads TGTGCCAGCTCGCCTCCTCCGCAGAACACTGAAGCTTTCTTT. Translation gives CASSPPPQNTEAFF.

This clonotype was recorded a few times. V is TRBV7-2 and J is TRBJ2-7; TRBD2 matches at 9 bases. J gave up 7 bases and V 3 bases, and 7 bases lay outside the gene matches. CDR1 and CDR2 (germline): SGHTA, FQGNSA. The CDR3 is 14 amino acids. As DNA, the CDR3 is TGTGCCAGCAGCTTCGCGGGGGGGCCGGGTGAGCAGTACTTC. Translation: CASSFAGGPGEQYF.

This clonotype turned up a few times. The gene calls are TRBV28 and TRBJ2-3; perhaps TRBD2 as D (5 bases). V gave up 3 bases and J gave up 2 bases, with 12 bases separating them. Germline-derived CDR1 and CDR2 are MDHEN and SYDVKM. CDR3 size: 15 residues. The CDR3 protein is CASSLRVLFTDTQYF. In DNA, the CDR3 is TGTGCCAGCAGTTTGCGGGTCCTATTCACAGATACGCAGTATTTT.

This clonotype has a handful of counts. This chain links TRBV20-1 with TRBJ2-7, with D possibly called TRBD1 or TRBD2 (6 bases each). The V end was cut by 0 bases, the J end by 6 bases, with 15 bases between. Germline lookup yields CDR1 DFQATT and CDR2 SNEGSKA (reference sequence). This CDR3 comprises 14 residues. The CDR3 region is CSARDPLGGREQYF. In DNA, the CDR3 is TGCAGTGCTAGAGATCCCCTTGGGGGGCGCGAGCAGTACTTC.

This clonotype was found a few times. V is TRBV7-3 and J is TRBJ1-1, with 8 bases aligning to TRBD1. The CDR3 covers 18 residues. V was pared by 5 bases and J by 1 base, with 15 bases of the junction left unmatched. Germline CDR1 reads SGHTA; CDR2 reads FQGTGA. The CDR3: CASSPWGDRIVRNTEAFF. CDR3 bases: TGTGCCAGCAGCCCATGGGGGGACAGGATCGTTCGGAACACTGAAGCTTTCTTT.

The chain recombines TRBV5-8 with TRBJ1-1, with D possibly TRBD1 on 5 matching bases. Germline assignment: CDR1 SGHTS and CDR2 YDEGEE. Trimming stripped 6 bases from V and 2 bases from J, with 20 bases between. CDR3 length: 16 residues. The CDR3 here is CASKLGAGLGNTEAFF. For the CDR3, the DNA is TGTGCCAGCAAGCTTGGGGCGGGGCTAGGAAACACTGAAGCTTTCTTT.

For the CDR3, the DNA is TGCGCCAGCAGCTTTAAGGGGACGGGGTTGAACACTGAAGCTTTCTTT. It encodes CASSFKGTGLNTEAFF. The rearrangement uses TRBV5-1 and TRBJ1-1; D possibly corresponds to TRBD1 (5 bases). The CDR3 loop spans 16 amino acids. Deletions cut 2 bases from V and 0 bases from J, with 14 bases between. In germline, CDR1 is SGHRS, CDR2 YFSETQ.

Only a few counts were recorded for this clonotype. V and J are TRBV7-2 and TRBJ2-1, with D maybe TRBD1 (5 bases). The V end was cut by 1 base, the J end by 5 bases, with 12 bases between. The CDR3 is 15 residues long. Germline V CDR1 and CDR2: SGHTA, FQGNSA. In DNA, the CDR3 is TGTGCCAGCAGCTTAGTTGTGACAGACAACAATGAGCAGTTCTTC. Encoded protein: CASSLVVTDNNEQFF.

CDR3 in amino acids: CASSFGTSGGDTQYF. CDR3 nucleotides: TGCGCCAGCAGCTTCGGGACTAGCGGTGGAGATACGCAGTATTTT. V is TRBV5-1 and J is TRBJ2-3, with 11 bases aligning to TRBD2. CDR1 is SGHRS, CDR2 YFSETQ, per germline. With 2 bases clipped from V and 5 bases from J, the junction kept 4 bases outside the gene matches. The CDR3 spans 15 residues.

This clonotype came up many times. The chain employs TRBV5-1 and TRBJ1-1; D might be TRBD1 (6 bases). V gave up 7 bases and J gave up 5 bases, with 15 bases separating them. The length of the CDR3 is 13 residues. Germline V gene lookup returns CDR1 SGHRS and CDR2 YFSETQ. CDR3 in amino acids: CASSRGEMTEAFF. The CDR3 DNA sequence: TGCGCCAGCTCGAGGGGGGAGATGACTGAAGCTTTCTTT.

The V gene is TRBV5-4, the J gene TRBJ2-7; unclear D gene. Germline V gene lookup returns CDR1 SGHNT and CDR2 YYREEE (reference sequence). Trimming removed 1 base from V and 5 bases from J, with 10 bases in between. CDR3 size: 13 residues. CDR3 coding DNA: TGTGCCAGCAGCTTGCCAGGAATCCACGAGCAGTACGTC. It codes for CASSLPGIHEQYV.

The V gene is TRBV12-3 or TRBV12-4, the J gene TRBJ2-5, with 9 bases identical to TRBD1. This CDR3 region has 14 residues. V trimming: 7 bases; J trimming: 5 bases; junction bases outside the gene matches: 8. CDR3 sequence reads: CASTGDRASETQYF. The CDR3 DNA follows: TGTGCCAGCACTGGGGACAGGGCTTCGGAGACCCAGTACTTC.

There are a few counts of this clonotype. This rearrangement joins TRBV29-1 to TRBJ2-1, with D possibly TRBD2 on 5 matching bases. CDR1 is SQVTM, CDR2 ANQGSEA, per germline. V was cut by 7 bases and J by 6 bases, with 16 bases left in between. The CDR3 is made up of 13 amino acids. The CDR3 reads CSARRTRANEQFF. CDR3 sequence (DNA): TGCAGCGCCCGTCGGACTCGCGCCAATGAGCAGTTCTTC.